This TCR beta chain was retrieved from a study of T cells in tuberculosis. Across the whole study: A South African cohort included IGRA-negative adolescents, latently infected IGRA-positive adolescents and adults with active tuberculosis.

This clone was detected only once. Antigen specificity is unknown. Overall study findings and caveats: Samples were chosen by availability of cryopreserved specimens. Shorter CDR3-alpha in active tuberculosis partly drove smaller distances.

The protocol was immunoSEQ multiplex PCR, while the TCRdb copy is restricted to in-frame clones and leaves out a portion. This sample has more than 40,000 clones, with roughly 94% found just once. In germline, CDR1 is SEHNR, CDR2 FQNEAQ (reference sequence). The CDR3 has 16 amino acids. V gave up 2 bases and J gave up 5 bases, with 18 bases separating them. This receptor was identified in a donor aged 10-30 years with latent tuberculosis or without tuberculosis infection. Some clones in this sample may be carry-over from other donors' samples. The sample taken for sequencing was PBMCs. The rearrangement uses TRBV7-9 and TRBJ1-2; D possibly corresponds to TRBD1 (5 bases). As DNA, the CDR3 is TGTGCCAGCAGCTTAAGGGGCCCGGCAGCACTTTATGGCTACACCTTC. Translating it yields CASSLRGPAALYGYTF.